These 25 T cell receptor beta chains share one sample of origin, sequenced in a study of spatial heterogeneity in lung cancer. Each CDR3 protein gets one entry after TCRdb re-called the 5' RACE reads with MiXCR. The table records approximately 7,600 distinct CDR3 sequences, roughly 13% of them present only once. General study findings and limits: In tumors, expanded intratumoral alpha and beta TCR counts tracked mutation counts.

Antigen specificity for these receptors is unknown. The time point denotes: sample taken at primary tumor resection. This material consisted of lung tumor tissue, taken at surgery. These receptors all come from a female donor with early-stage non-small cell lung cancer.

This clonotype is labeled as medium-sized. The gene calls are TRBV7-9 and TRBJ2-7; D is undetermined. Germline V gives CDR1 SEHNR, CDR2 FQNEAQ (reference sequence). This CDR3 has 13 amino acids. Trimming cost V 6 bases and J 5 bases, with 14 bases left between them. The CDR3 nucleotides are TGTGCCAGCAGTCAGCAGTGGAGCAACGAGCAGTACTTC. It specifies CASSQQWSNEQYF.

This clonotype was found many times. The chain joins TRBV2 to TRBJ2-5; the D call may be TRBD1 or TRBD2 (6 bases each). The CDR3 length is 13 residues. Germline V gives CDR1 SNHLY, CDR2 FYNNEI. Between the trimmed V and J ends, which lost 6 bases and 4 bases, there was a span of 12 bases. For the CDR3, the DNA is TGTGCCAGCAGCGCCGGGGGCCGAGAGACCCAGTACTTC. Protein sequence: CASSAGGRETQYF.

In this sample, this clonotype is medium-sized. V usage is TRBV27 and J usage is TRBJ1-6, with D uncertain. The germline V and J ends were trimmed by 2 bases and 14 bases, with 13 bases remaining between them. The CDR3 loop spans 13 amino acids. Germline loops: CDR1 MNHEY, CDR2 SMNVEV (reference sequence). CDR3 bases: TGTGCCAGCAGTTTAGAGCCGTATGCGGCCCTCCACTTT. As protein: CASSLEPYAALHF.

Within the sample, this clonotype is medium-sized. The chain recombines TRBV6-5 with TRBJ1-6; TRBD1 might be the D (6 bases). From germline, CDR1 is MNHEY and CDR2 SVGAGI. This CDR3 spans 16 amino acids. V was shortened by 5 bases and J by 10 bases, with 21 bases between the two germline ends. The CDR3 bases are TGTGCCAGCAGTCGAACCCACAGGGTCAGGGAATCACCCCTCCACTTT. Its translation is CASSRTHRVRESPLHF.

By proportion, this clonotype is large. The chain joins TRBV7-9 to TRBJ1-6; weak D call: TRBD1 (6 bases). Germline CDR1 reads SEHNR; CDR2 reads FQNEAQ (reference sequence). The CDR3 covers 15 residues. Trimming cost V 5 bases and J 5 bases, with 13 bases left between them. The CDR3 DNA is TGTGCCAGCAGCGAGTTGGACAGCAATAATTCACCCCTCCACTTT. Encoded protein: CASSELDSNNSPLHF.

By sample fraction, this clonotype is medium-sized. The chain recombines TRBV7-9 with TRBJ2-1; D perhaps matches TRBD2 (5 bases). Germline V gene data show CDR1 as SEHNR and CDR2 as FQNEAQ (reference sequence). CDR3 length equals 16 residues. Trimming left V 1 base short and J 7 bases short, with 17 bases between. The CDR3 DNA follows: TGTGCCAGCAGCTTAGGGCTCGAGCCCAGGAGGAATGAGCAGTTCTTC. Encoded protein: CASSLGLEPRRNEQFF.

This sequence joins TRBV10-3 and TRBJ1-1, with D maybe TRBD1 (6 bases). CDR1 is ENHRY, CDR2 SYGVKD, per germline. The CDR3 extends over 12 amino acids. The V end was cut by 9 bases, the J end by 0 bases, with 8 bases between. CDR3 DNA sequence: TGTGCCATAAAGGGGGTGAACACTGAAGCTTTCTTT. Translation: CAIKGVNTEAFF.

This clonotype counts as medium-sized. This chain connects TRBV5-1 to TRBJ2-7; TRBD1 is a possible D gene (6 bases). The CDR3 length is 12 residues. CDR1 SGHRS and CDR2 YFSETQ come from the germline V gene. The V end was cut by 3 bases, the J end by 6 bases, with 10 bases between. This chain's CDR3 is CASSSRGGEQYF. Here the CDR3 DNA reads TGCGCCAGCAGCTCCAGGGGTGGCGAGCAGTACTTC. The whole variable domain, filled in from reference TRBV5-1 and TRBJ2-7, reads KAGVTQTPRYLIKTRGQQVTLSCSPISGHRSVSWYQQTPGQGLQFLFEYFSETQRNKGNFPGRFSGRQFSNSRSEMNVSTLELGDSALYLCASSSRGGEQYFGPGTRLTVT.

This clonotype is medium-sized (0.01 to 0.1%) by share. The chain employs TRBV6-5 and TRBJ2-3; 8 bases align to TRBD2. The CDR3 totals 14 residues. The V gene's germline CDR1 is MNHEY and CDR2 SVGAGI. Trimming at V came to 5 bases and at J to 2 bases, leaving 3 bases not matched to a gene. The DNA of the CDR3 is TGTGCCAGCAGTAGCGGGGGCCTCACAGATACGCAGTATTTT. Protein: CASSSGGLTDTQYF.

This clonotype is deemed medium-sized. The chain couples TRBV27 to TRBJ1-1; tentatively, D is TRBD1 (6 bases). The CDR3 loop spans 14 amino acids. Germline V CDR1 and CDR2: MNHEY, SMNVEV (reference sequence). Trimming removed 8 bases at V and 6 bases at J, with 19 bases between. Here the CDR3 reads CASRLQGRYAEAFF. CDR3 DNA sequence: TGTGCCAGCCGCTTACAGGGAAGGTACGCTGAAGCTTTCTTT.

This clonotype is medium-sized within its sample. This sequence joins TRBV5-6 and TRBJ2-3, with D unresolved. Germline V CDR1 and CDR2: SGHDT, YYEEEE. This CDR3 region has 11 residues. Trimming pared 2 bases from V and 5 bases from J, leaving 3 bases between. DNA of the CDR3: TGTGCCAGCAGCTTAGTAGATACGCAGTATTTT. This translates into CASSLVDTQYF.

The chain recombines TRBV28 with TRBJ2-1; D ambiguous. V shed 0 bases and J shed 6 bases, with 3 bases lying between them. The CDR3 loop spans 12 amino acids. Germline V CDR1 and CDR2: MDHEN, SYDVKM. CDR3 in amino acids: CASSLWGNEQFF. The CDR3 DNA reads TGTGCCAGCAGTTTATGGGGCAATGAGCAGTTCTTC.

The gene calls are TRBV12-3 or TRBV12-4 and TRBJ2-6; D gene ambiguous. The CDR3 sequence is 13 residues long. V gave up 4 bases and J gave up 0 bases, with 1 base separating them. CDR3 coding DNA: TGTGCCAGCAGTTCCTCTGGGGCCAACGTCCTGACTTTC. This translates into CASSSSGANVLTF.

This clonotype is categorized as medium-sized. This chain uses TRBV3-1 with TRBJ1-1; 12 positions agree with TRBD1. V was pared by 1 base and J by 5 bases, with 8 bases of the junction left unmatched. In germline, CDR1 is LGHDT, CDR2 YNNKEL (reference sequence). The CDR3 runs to 17 residues. In DNA form, the CDR3 reads TGTGCCAGCAGCCAAGCCGCCGGGACAGGGGGCGGTACTGAAGCTTTCTTT. Amino acids: CASSQAAGTGGGTEAFF.

At least ten counts were recorded for this clonotype. CDR3 sequence: CATTLGGRAYEQYF. For the CDR3, the DNA is TGTGCCACCACGTTAGGGGGTCGCGCCTACGAGCAGTACTTC. The rearrangement joins TRBV6-2 or TRBV6-3 to TRBJ2-7; tentative D call: TRBD1 (6 bases). The V end was cut by 10 bases, the J end by 2 bases, with 18 bases between. Germline CDR1 is MNHEY and CDR2 is SVGEGT. The CDR3 spans 14 residues.

This clonotype was detected ten times or more. The rearrangement uses TRBV4-1 and TRBJ2-7; D may be TRBD1 or TRBD2 (6 bases each). Trimming removed 4 bases from V and 2 bases from J, with 12 bases in between. CDR1 and CDR2 (germline): MGHRA, YSYEKL. The CDR3 is made up of 14 amino acids. The DNA for the CDR3 is TGCGCCAGCAGCCTCTGGAGGGGGGCCTACGAGCAGTACTTC. This sequence encodes CASSLWRGAYEQYF.

This clonotype is medium-sized in the sample. V is TRBV20-1 and J is TRBJ1-1, with D perhaps matching TRBD1 (5 bases). The CDR3 runs 15 residues. Germline CDR1 and CDR2: DFQATT and SNEGSKA (reference sequence). Trimming stripped 3 bases from V and 0 bases from J, with 14 bases between. CDR3 loop: CSARAPFRVNTEAFF. CDR3 coding DNA: TGCAGTGCTAGGGCCCCCTTCAGGGTGAACACTGAAGCTTTCTTT.

Many counts were recorded for this clonotype. This sequence joins TRBV20-1 and TRBJ2-3; tentatively, D is TRBD2 (6 bases). The length of the CDR3 is 17 residues. The V gene's germline CDR1 is DFQATT and CDR2 SNEGSKA (reference sequence). Trimming took 4 bases from V and 2 from J, leaving 22 bases between them. In DNA form, the CDR3 reads TGCAGTGCTACCTCTCTGGAGGGCCGGGGTCACACAGATACGCAGTATTTT. The encoded protein is CSATSLEGRGHTDTQYF.

This clonotype is medium-sized in the sample. This sequence joins TRBV7-3 and TRBJ2-6; D is tentatively TRBD1 or TRBD2 (5 bases each). The germline gives CDR1 SGHTA, CDR2 FQGTGA. The germline V and J ends were trimmed by 5 bases and 0 bases, with 14 bases remaining between them. This CDR3 is built from 17 residues. The CDR3 DNA reads as TGTGCCAGCAGCCCTAGGGGACGTCACTCTGGGGCCAACGTCCTGACTTTC. Amino acid sequence: CASSPRGRHSGANVLTF.

This clonotype was picked up many times. The CDR3 DNA follows: TGTGCCAGCAGCCAAGGACCGCCGAGGAACACTGAAGCTTTCTTT. Protein product: CASSQGPPRNTEAFF. The chain has TRBV4-2 and TRBJ1-1; D call uncertain. V lost 1 base, J lost 1 base, and 10 bases lay in between. Germline V lookup: CDR1 LGHNA, CDR2 YNFKEQ. The CDR3 contains 15 residues.

In this sample, this clonotype is medium-sized. The chain recombines TRBV20-1 with TRBJ1-2, with 8 bases identical to TRBD1. The CDR3 is made up of 16 amino acids. Germline V lookup: CDR1 DFQATT, CDR2 SNEGSKA (reference sequence). The J segment lost 3 bases and the V segment lost 3 bases, leaving 12 bases of the junction unmatched. CDR3 region: CSASRDRRGLDYGYTF. For the CDR3, the DNA is TGCAGTGCTAGCCGGGACAGGAGAGGGTTAGACTATGGCTACACCTTC.

This clonotype rates as medium-sized. This chain joins TRBV10-3 and TRBJ1-1; TRBD1 agrees at 8 bases. The CDR3 has 13 residues. V shed 5 bases, J shed 5 bases, and the junction held 4 bases outside the gene matches. In germline, CDR1 is ENHRY, CDR2 SYGVKD. CDR3 coding DNA: TGTGCCATCAGTACAGGGGGATGGACTGAAGCTTTCTTT. It translates to CAISTGGWTEAFF.

This rearrangement joins TRBV12-3 or TRBV12-4 to TRBJ1-1; the match to TRBD1 covers 8 bases. V lost 7 bases and J lost 4; bases outside the gene matches: 5. CDR3 length: 13 amino acids. This chain's CDR3 is CASTKDRATEAFF. In nucleotides, the CDR3 is TGTGCCAGCACCAAGGACAGGGCCACTGAAGCTTTCTTT.

This clonotype is medium-sized in the sample. The chain employs TRBV2 and TRBJ1-2; no firm D call. This CDR3 comprises 14 residues. Germline lookup yields CDR1 SNHLY and CDR2 FYNNEI. Between the trimmed V and J ends, which lost 8 bases and 3 bases, there was a span of 16 bases. CDR3 sequence (DNA): TGTGCCAGCCAGTCCCAGGCAGGCTACTATGGCTACACCTTC. Protein product: CASQSQAGYYGYTF.

This clonotype was recorded many times. The rearrangement joins TRBV20-1 to TRBJ1-1; D gene ambiguous. This CDR3 contains 15 residues. CDR1 DFQATT and CDR2 SNEGSKA come from the germline V gene (reference sequence). V was cut by 0 bases and J by 3 bases, with 14 bases left in between. DNA of the CDR3: TGCAGTGCTAGAGATTTCTGGGCGGCGTACACTGAAGCTTTCTTT. The encoded protein is CSARDFWAAYTEAFF.